This T cell receptor beta chain was recovered during a study of blood T cell repertoires in COVID-19. Only in-frame clones appear in the TCRdb table, and some are missing; sequencing was by immunoSEQ multiplex PCR. The data contain more than 300,000 clones, approximately 90% of them singletons. The germline V gene encodes CDR1 SGHVS and CDR2 FQNEAQ. V was shortened by 2 bases and J by 4 bases, with 12 bases between the two germline ends. This CDR3 is 15 amino acids long. The sequence was collected from a woman in her 30s who had been exposed to COVID-19. This chain uses TRBV7-8 with TRBJ1-5; possible D gene TRBD1, 6 bases. Sequencing was done on a sample of PBMCs or T cells enriched from blood (not recorded which). The CDR3 here is CASSLNRVDNQPQHF. The DNA for the CDR3 is TGTGCCAGCAGCTTAAACAGGGTGGATAATCAGCCCCAGCATTTT.